This entry lists 31 T cell receptor beta chains sequenced from one sample in a study of shared clonotypes between healthy human individuals. Generated by immunoSEQ multiplex PCR, the TCRdb table keeps only in-frame clones and is missing some. The sample holds under 130,000 clones, 67% seen once. Sequenced input: memory CD8+ T cells sorted from blood. Subset reported: CD45RO+ cells pooled with CCR7-negative TemRA cells. The receptor source for this set is a woman aged 25 to 45 in good health.

The chain employs TRBV6-1 and TRBJ2-2; 12 bases agree with TRBD2. The CDR3 loop spans 18 amino acids. Germline-derived CDR1 and CDR2 are MNHNS and SASEGT. V gave up 4 bases and J gave up 4 bases; unmatched junction bases: 10. The CDR3 sequence: CASSALAGGPSGTGELFF. DNA for the CDR3: TGTGCCAGCAGTGCCCTAGCGGGAGGGCCTAGTGGCACCGGGGAGCTGTTTTTT.

This clone was detected only a few times. The CDR3: CASSIAAVQETQYF. The CDR3 DNA reads TGTGCCAGTAGTATAGCAGCGGTGCAAGAGACCCAGTACTTC. The J gene is TRBJ2-5, the V gene TRBV19; D is possibly TRBD2 (5 bases). The germline CDR1 and CDR2 sequences are LNHDA and SQIVND (reference sequence). This CDR3 is built from 14 residues. V lost 1 base, J lost 2 bases, and 8 bases lay in between.

The genes are TRBV27 and TRBJ2-1; D tentatively fits TRBD1 or TRBD2 (5 bases each). The V and J ends lost 7 bases and 10 bases respectively, with 23 bases between them. This CDR3 region has 15 residues. CDR1 and CDR2 (germline): MNHEY, SMNVEV (reference sequence). CDR3 loop: CASNPGTPPFREQFF. As DNA, the CDR3 is TGTGCCAGCAATCCCGGGACCCCCCCATTTCGGGAGCAGTTCTTC.

This clone occurred many times. The chain employs TRBV15 and TRBJ2-3; D might be TRBD1 or TRBD2, each matching 6 bases. V lost 0 bases to trimming and J lost 6 bases, with 13 bases between them. The CDR3 length is 15 residues. Germline V gives CDR1 LNHNV, CDR2 YYDKDF (reference sequence). CDR3 DNA: TGTGCCACCAGCAGAGATTCCGGGGGCGTGGATACGCAGTATTTT. Protein: CATSRDSGGVDTQYF.

In its sample, this clone was seen many times. The J gene is TRBJ1-1, the V gene TRBV19; maybe TRBD1 (5 bases). Germline V lookup: CDR1 LNHDA, CDR2 SQIVND (reference sequence). V was trimmed by 9 bases and J by 1 base, leaving 15 bases between them. The CDR3 loop spans 14 amino acids. The CDR3 sequence: CASSASTENTEAFF. CDR3 nucleotides: TGTGCCAGCAGCGCCTCGACAGAGAACACTGAAGCTTTCTTT.

The gene calls are TRBV7-2 and TRBJ2-7; D might be TRBD1 or TRBD2, each matching 5 bases. This CDR3 is 14 amino acids long. Germline V gives CDR1 SGHTA, CDR2 FQGNSA. V was clipped by 4 bases and J by 7 bases, with 17 bases between them. The CDR3 here is CASSSGPSGGEQYF. The DNA for the CDR3 is TGTGCCAGCAGCTCCGGGCCCTCTGGGGGAGAGCAGTACTTC.

V gene TRBV19 combines with J gene TRBJ1-5; D is perhaps TRBD1 (6 bases). From germline, CDR1 is LNHDA and CDR2 SQIVND (reference sequence). Trimming removed 6 bases at V and 5 bases at J, with 17 bases between. The CDR3 loop spans 15 amino acids. CDR3 protein: CASSLQGSHYQPQHF. The CDR3 DNA sequence: TGTGCCAGTAGCCTGCAGGGGTCCCATTATCAGCCCCAGCATTTT.

This clone was found many times. The V gene is TRBV21-1, the J gene TRBJ1-1; the table calls TRBD1, which could not be checked here. TRBV21-1 is described as a pseudogene. CDR3 length: 17 residues. The CDR3 DNA sequence: TGTGCCAGCAGCAAAAAGTGTGACAGCAGGGAGAACACTGAAGCTTTCTTT. It translates to CASSKKCDSRENTEAFF.

This clone was counted at least ten times. The J gene is TRBJ2-7, the V gene TRBV5-5, with D possibly being TRBD2 (6 bases). Trimming left V 0 bases short and J 1 base short, with 11 bases between. CDR1 and CDR2 (germline): SGHKS, YYEKEE (reference sequence). The CDR3 consists of 15 residues. The CDR3 is CASSLDGSGSYEQYF. In DNA form, the CDR3 reads TGTGCCAGCAGCTTGGACGGGAGTGGATCCTACGAGCAGTACTTC.

This rearrangement joins TRBV5-6 to TRBJ2-7, with 10 bases lining up with TRBD2. The CDR3 runs to 14 residues. From germline, CDR1 is SGHDT and CDR2 YYEEEE. V lost 2 bases, J lost 5 bases, and 4 bases stayed unmatched. The CDR3 region is CASSFNLAGDEQYF. The CDR3 region has the DNA TGTGCCAGCAGCTTCAACCTAGCGGGAGACGAGCAGTACTTC. Full variable domain (missing parts from reference TRBV5-6 and TRBJ2-7): DAGVTQSPTHLIKTRGQQVTLRCSPKSGHDTVSWYQQALGQGPQFIFQYYEEEERQRGNFPDRFSGHQFPNYSSELNVNALLLGDSALYLCASSFNLAGDEQYFGPGTRLTVT.

This clone was seen a handful of times. The rearrangement uses TRBV11-2 and TRBJ1-1; D is unclear. This CDR3 has 11 residues. From germline, CDR1 is SGHAT and CDR2 FQNNGV. V gave up 0 bases and J gave up 10 bases, with 6 bases separating them. The CDR3 nucleotides are TGTGCCAGCAGCTTAGAGGGATTAGCTTTCTTT. This codes for CASSLEGLAFF.

This clone was seen only once. The chain uses TRBV6-1 and TRBJ1-3; 8 positions agree with TRBD1. CDR3 size: 15 residues. V dropped 8 bases and J dropped 2; count of bases not matched to a gene: 8. From germline, CDR1 is MNHNS and CDR2 SASEGT. This CDR3 reads CASLHLQGAGNTIYF. CDR3 DNA sequence: TGTGCCAGCCTTCATCTACAGGGGGCTGGAAACACCATATATTTT.

This chain links TRBV19 with TRBJ2-7; D is possibly TRBD2 (5 bases). Per germline, CDR1 LNHDA and CDR2 SQIVND (reference sequence). The V end was cut by 5 bases, the J end by 5 bases, with 16 bases between. This CDR3 contains 14 residues. The CDR3 reads CASSPVRTCNEQYF. In nucleotides, the CDR3 is TGTGCCAGTAGTCCTGTGAGGACTTGCAACGAGCAGTACTTC.

This clone was recorded at least ten times. The germline gene is not matched at one end of the junction; a read error may be the cause. V and J are TRBV7-8 and TRBJ1-1; no clear D gene. Germline CDR1 reads SGHVS; CDR2 reads FQNEAQ. The CDR3 extends over 14 amino acids. CDR3: CASSASTGNTEAFF. The CDR3 DNA is TGCGCCAGCAGCGCGTCGACGGGGAACACTGAAGCTTTCTTT.

The J gene is TRBJ2-3, the V gene TRBV28; 12 bases fit TRBD2. CDR1 is MDHEN and CDR2 is SYDVKM in the germline V gene. The trim removed 5 bases at V and 4 bases at J, leaving 4 bases unmatched. This CDR3 comprises 15 residues. The CDR3 region is CASSRLAGVADTQYF. The CDR3, as DNA: TGTGCCAGCAGTAGACTAGCGGGAGTGGCAGATACGCAGTATTTT.

The chain joins TRBV7-8 to TRBJ2-7; no definite D call. Deletions cut 1 base from V and 7 bases from J, with 11 bases between. Germline CDR1 and CDR2: SGHVS and FQNEAQ. The CDR3 spans 13 residues. As DNA, the CDR3 is TGTGCCAGCAGCTTAGACGGTTTCCTAGAGCAGTACTTC. This gives the protein CASSLDGFLEQYF.

The V gene is TRBV14, the J gene TRBJ2-7; TRBD2 aligns across 13 bases. Germline V gives CDR1 SGHDN, CDR2 FVKESK. The V segment lost 0 bases and the J segment 6 bases; nucleotides outside the gene matches: 8. The CDR3 consists of 17 residues. CDR3 sequence: CASSQDLFGLAGVEQYF. DNA of the CDR3: TGTGCCAGCAGCCAAGATTTGTTTGGACTAGCGGGAGTCGAGCAGTACTTC.

This chain joins TRBV5-6 and TRBJ2-2, with D uncertain. V shed 5 bases and J shed 6 bases, with 26 bases lying between them. This CDR3 is 18 amino acids long. Per the germline V gene, CDR1 is SGHDT and CDR2 is YYEEEE. CDR3 amino acids: CASRTSAEFWLLPGELFF. The CDR3 nucleotides read TGTGCCAGCAGAACATCGGCCGAATTTTGGTTGTTGCCCGGGGAGCTGTTTTTT. Variable domain in full (rest from reference TRBV5-6 and TRBJ2-2): DAGVTQSPTHLIKTRGQQVTLRCSPKSGHDTVSWYQQALGQGPQFIFQYYEEEERQRGNFPDRFSGHQFPNYSSELNVNALLLGDSALYLCASRTSAEFWLLPGELFFGEGSRLTVL.

This chain connects TRBV15 to TRBJ1-5; D gene ambiguous. V lost 3 bases to trimming and J lost 4 bases, with 19 bases between them. Germline V gene lookup returns CDR1 LNHNV and CDR2 YYDKDF (reference sequence). The CDR3 consists of 17 residues. CDR3 amino acids: CATSSPSVADKNQPQHF. The CDR3 nucleotides are TGTGCCACCAGCAGTCCCTCCGTAGCGGATAAAAATCAGCCCCAGCATTTT. Full variable domain (remainder filled in from reference TRBV15 and TRBJ1-5): DAMVIQNPRYQVTQFGKPVTLSCSQTLNHNVMYWYQQKSSQAPKLLFHYYDKDFNNEADTPDNFQSRRPNTSFCFLDIRSPGLGDTAMYLCATSSPSVADKNQPQHFGDGTRLSIL.

This clone was picked up a small number of times. The gene calls are TRBV6-4 and TRBJ2-5; 11 positions match TRBD2. The DNA end is a closer match to TRBJ2-7, so the J assignment may be wrong. This CDR3 is built from 16 residues. Per germline, CDR1 MRHNA and CDR2 SNTAGT. CDR3 in DNA: TGTGCCAGCAGTCCCCAGGGACTAGCGGACTCCTACGAGCAGTACTTC. This codes for CASSPQGLADSYEQYF.

This rearrangement joins TRBV5-1 to TRBJ1-1; unclear D gene. V gave up 9 bases and J gave up 0 bases, with 12 bases separating them. The CDR3 is 13 amino acids. Germline loops: CDR1 SGHRS, CDR2 YFSETQ. The CDR3 sequence is CATKLHMNTEAFF. The DNA for the CDR3 is TGCGCCACCAAGCTGCACATGAACACTGAAGCTTTCTTT.

Concerning this clone itself: This likely reflects a read error, since a far larger clone is one base away. In the same sample, other DNA sequences code for this CDR3. The chain uses TRBV7-9 and TRBJ2-7; possible D gene TRBD2, 6 bases. The CDR3 spans 16 residues. Germline assignment: CDR1 SEHNR and CDR2 FQNEAQ (reference sequence). CDR3 sequence (DNA): TGTGCCAGCAGTTTAGGTAGCGGCCGAATATTTTACGAGCAGTACTTC. Protein product: CASSLGSGRIFYEQYF.

This clone was observed a few times. The V and J genes are TRBV11-2 and TRBJ2-1; 10 bases are shared with TRBD1. V lost 6 bases to trimming and J lost 8 bases; unmatched junction nucleotides: 7. Germline V gives CDR1 SGHAT, CDR2 FQNNGV. The CDR3 has 14 residues. DNA for the CDR3: TGTGCCAGCAGGCCGATGACAGGGGGCGATGAGCAGTTCTTC. This translates into CASRPMTGGDEQFF.

The J gene is TRBJ2-1, the V gene TRBV2, with D unclear. The CDR3 contains 14 residues. Germline V lookup: CDR1 SNHLY, CDR2 FYNNEI. Trimming removed 6 bases at V and 0 bases at J, with 9 bases between. CDR3 nucleotides: TGTGCCAGCAGAGTATCCAGCTCCTACAATGAGCAGTTCTTC. This codes for CASRVSSSYNEQFF. Full variable domain (rest looked up from reference TRBV2 and TRBJ2-1): EPEVTQTPSHQVTQMGQEVILRCVPISNHLYFYWYRQILGQKVEFLVSFYNNEISEKSEIFDDQFSVERPDGSNFTLKIRSTKLEDSAMYFCASRVSSSYNEQFFGPGTRLTVL.

This clone has just a few counts. Additional DNA sequences in this sample encode the identical CDR3. The genes are TRBV15 and TRBJ1-4; 7 positions agree with TRBD1. This CDR3 is built from 14 residues. The ends lost 1 base at V and 5 bases at J; junction bases unmatched: 1. Germline V gene data show CDR1 as LNHNV and CDR2 as YYDKDF (reference sequence). The CDR3 region is CATSRGQGNEKLFF. CDR3 nucleotides: TGTGCCACCAGCAGAGGACAGGGAAATGAAAAACTGTTTTTT.

The V call is TRBV27, the J call TRBJ2-7; 10 positions match TRBD2. V dropped 2 bases and J dropped 5; count of bases not matched to a gene: 3. CDR1 is MNHEY, CDR2 SMNVEV, per germline (reference sequence). CDR3 length: 14 residues. The CDR3: CASSLATSGNEQYF. The CDR3 bases are TGTGCCAGCAGTTTAGCTACTAGCGGGAACGAGCAGTACTTC.

Only a few counts were recorded for this clone. The chain joins TRBV7-9 to TRBJ1-1; D gene uncertain. V was cut by 8 bases and J by 0 bases, with 7 bases left in between. Germline-derived CDR1 and CDR2 are SEHNR and FQNEAQ (reference sequence). The CDR3 extends over 12 amino acids. For the CDR3, the DNA is TGTGCCAGCCTCGGTATGAACACTGAAGCTTTCTTT. It encodes CASLGMNTEAFF.

This clone was detected only a few times. J is TRBJ1-3 and V is TRBV6-6; no clear D. There are 15 residues in the CDR3. Germline loops: CDR1 MNHNY, CDR2 SVGAGI (reference sequence). The V end lost 4 bases, the J end lost 0 bases, and 10 bases lay between the germline ends. The CDR3 loop is CASSSSRLSGNTIYF. CDR3 nucleotide sequence: TGTGCCAGCAGTTCCTCCCGACTCTCTGGAAACACCATATATTTT.

The rearrangement joins TRBV27 to TRBJ1-2; TRBD1 is a possible D gene (5 bases). CDR1 and CDR2 from the germline V gene are MNHEY and SMNVEV (reference sequence). This CDR3 contains 12 residues. Trimming cost V 6 bases and J 0 bases, with 5 bases left between them. Here the CDR3 DNA reads TGTGCCAGCAGGACAGCTAACTATGGCTACACCTTC. This encodes CASRTANYGYTF.

This chain connects TRBV25-1 to TRBJ2-1, with 10 bases that match TRBD2. Trimming took 3 bases from V and 1 from J; bases not matched to a gene: 3. Germline V CDR1 and CDR2: MGHDK, SYGVNS. CDR3 length: 16 residues. CDR3 coding DNA: TGTGCCAGCAGTGACGGACTAGCGGAATCCTACAATGAGCAGTTCTTC. As protein: CASSDGLAESYNEQFF.

The V gene is TRBV7-9, the J gene TRBJ2-7, with TRBD2 as a possible D gene (6 bases). The V end lost 1 base, the J end lost 2 bases, and 12 bases lay between the germline ends. Germline values: CDR1 SEHNR, CDR2 FQNEAQ (reference sequence). The CDR3 loop spans 15 amino acids. CDR3 DNA sequence: TGTGCCAGCAGCTTAGAAGGCGGAGGGACCTACGAGCAGTACTTC. It encodes CASSLEGGGTYEQYF.